These 13 T cell receptor beta chains were sequenced from one sample in a study of cytomegalovirus exposure and HLA in healthy donors (dated by TCRdb to 2016 to 2017). The method behind the library was the immunoSEQ multiplex PCR assay. A mixture of 60 forward primers for TCR Vbeta segments and 13 reverse primers for TCR Jbeta segments was used in the multiplex PCR. TCRdb mirrors the immuneACCESS table, restricted to in-frame sequences. Some clones are absent from its copies; in checked studies, under half trace to an unresolved V gene, and the reason for the others is unknown. The table for this sample lists about 150,000 clones; roughly 85% of them were counted only once. The biggest ten clones account for 1% of the sample. Specimen: PBMCs. The receptors stem from a boy between 2 and 15 years old in good health and CMV-seronegative.

This clone was seen once. The V and J genes are TRBV4-2 and TRBJ2-1; the match to TRBD2 covers 8 bases. Germline V gives CDR1 LGHNA, CDR2 YNFKEQ. Trimming removed 2 bases from V and 1 base from J; junction bases left unmatched: 4. This CDR3 is 16 amino acids long. The CDR3 DNA reads as TGTGCCAGCAGCCAAATTGGCGGGAGGTCCTACAATGAGCAGTTCTTC. This translates into CASSQIGGRSYNEQFF.

The chain has TRBV10-2 and TRBJ2-3; 8 nucleotides align to TRBD1. J lost 3 bases, V lost 5 bases, and 4 bases had no gene match. CDR3 length: 14 amino acids. Germline-derived CDR1 and CDR2 are WSHSY and SAAADI. The DNA of the CDR3 is TGCGCCAGCAGTAGGGACAGGATTACAGATACGCAGTATTTT. Translating it yields CASSRDRITDTQYF.

The chain joins TRBV9 to TRBJ1-1; D ambiguous. The CDR3 totals 13 residues. Trimming pared 4 bases from V and 5 bases from J, leaving 12 bases between. The V gene's germline CDR1 is SGDLS and CDR2 YYNGEE. The CDR3 protein is CASSLGGGTEAFF. In nucleotides, the CDR3 is TGTGCCAGCAGCCTGGGTGGAGGGACTGAAGCTTTCTTT.

V gene TRBV2 combines with J gene TRBJ2-1; TRBD2 matches 8 bases. The CDR3 totals 15 residues. Germline V CDR1 and CDR2: SNHLY, FYNNEI. V lost 6 bases, J lost 9 bases, and 13 bases stayed unmatched. The CDR3 DNA reads TGTGCCAGCAGCGTCACTAGCGGAGGGGGTCGTGAGCAGTTCTTC. Its translation: CASSVTSGGGREQFF.

The V call is TRBV30, the J call TRBJ1-1; D unresolved. Germline CDR1 and CDR2: GTSNPN and SVGIG (reference sequence). V lost 3 bases and J 1 base, leaving 6 bases between the germline ends. The CDR3 length is 12 residues. CDR3 DNA sequence: TGTGCCTGGAGCCCCCGGAACACTGAAGCTTTCTTT. This translates into CAWSPRNTEAFF.

This clone was seen once. The J gene is TRBJ1-1, the V gene TRBV6-6, with a possible D match to TRBD1 (6 bases). The germline V gene has CDR1 MNHNY and CDR2 SVGAGI (reference sequence). V was pared by 0 bases and J by 6 bases, with 8 bases between. CDR3 length: 13 residues. CDR3 sequence reads: CASSYSSGAEAFF. The CDR3 region has the DNA TGTGCCAGCAGTTACTCCTCAGGGGCTGAAGCTTTCTTT.

CDR3 sequence (DNA): TGTGCCAGTAGTATCCTCCCGGGAAACTATGGCTACACCTTC. It encodes CASSILPGNYGYTF. This chain joins TRBV19 and TRBJ1-2, with D unresolved. V shed 3 bases and J shed 2 bases, with 10 bases lying between them. The CDR3 has 14 residues. Germline loops: CDR1 LNHDA, CDR2 SQIVND (reference sequence).

The table lists this clone with a count of one. J is TRBJ2-1 and V is TRBV5-1, with 11 bases lining up with TRBD2. Looked up from germline, CDR1 is SGHRS and CDR2 is YFSETQ. The CDR3 extends over 16 amino acids. V was clipped by 0 bases and J by 6 bases; unmatched bases: 5. The CDR3 DNA sequence: TGCGCCAGCAGCTTGGGGCGCCTAGCGGGAGGCAATGAGCAGTTCTTC. Translation: CASSLGRLAGGNEQFF.

This clone was seen just once. The gene calls are TRBV19 and TRBJ2-1, with TRBD2 as a possible D gene (5 bases). Germline loops: CDR1 LNHDA, CDR2 SQIVND (reference sequence). The CDR3 runs 12 residues. V was pared by 5 bases and J by 12 bases, with 14 bases between. CDR3 amino acids: CASSFGSRAQFF. As DNA, the CDR3 is TGTGCCAGTAGTTTCGGGTCGAGGGCGCAGTTCTTC.

The gene calls are TRBV11-1 and TRBJ2-1; 10 bases agree with TRBD2. Trimming removed 5 bases from V and 8 bases from J; junction bases left unmatched: 9. The CDR3 extends over 15 amino acids. Germline V gene lookup returns CDR1 SGHAT and CDR2 FQDESV (reference sequence). For the CDR3, the DNA is TGTGCCAGCAGCGGCCAAGCGGGGGGGTTGGATGAGCAGTTCTTC. It encodes CASSGQAGGLDEQFF.

This clone has a handful of counts. In nucleotides, the CDR3 is TGTGCCAGCAGTCATAATCAGCCCCAGCATTTT. Its translation is CASSHNQPQHF. The chain recombines TRBV28 with TRBJ1-5; D uncertain. The ends were cut back, 5 bases at V and 4 bases at J, with 3 bases in the middle. The CDR3 totals 11 residues. CDR1 and CDR2 from the germline V gene are MDHEN and SYDVKM.

This clone came up a few times. The V call is TRBV28, the J call TRBJ2-2; D is ambiguous. This CDR3 comprises 13 residues. Per germline, CDR1 MDHEN and CDR2 SYDVKM. Trimming removed 8 bases at V and 1 base at J, with 8 bases between. This CDR3 is CASSSLNTGELFF. The CDR3, as DNA: TGTGCCAGCTCCAGTCTGAACACCGGGGAGCTGTTTTTT.

The table lists this clone with a few counts. The rearrangement uses TRBV2 and TRBJ2-3, with no clear D. Trimming pared 5 bases from V and 4 bases from J, leaving 4 bases between. Germline V gives CDR1 SNHLY, CDR2 FYNNEI. The CDR3 sequence is 11 residues long. The CDR3 sequence is CASSSADTQYF. The CDR3 nucleotides are TGTGCCAGCAGTTCGGCAGATACGCAGTATTTT. The complete variable domain, with remaining parts taken from reference TRBV2 and TRBJ2-3, reads EPEVTQTPSHQVTQMGQEVILRCVPISNHLYFYWYRQILGQKVEFLVSFYNNEISEKSEIFDDQFSVERPDGSNFTLKIRSTKLEDSAMYFCASSSADTQYFGPGTRLTVL.